This T cell receptor (beta chain) stems from a study of response to subunit inactivated influenza vaccine. The study, taken as a whole, reports: Authors suggested that a seasonal influenza vaccination recruits few new T cells each time.

TCRdb reanalysed the RT-PCR reads using MiXCR and keeps one entry per CDR3 protein. The sample holds about 700,000 distinct CDR3 sequences, around 14% seen once. In the case of this clonotype: Antigen unknown.

Trimming cost V 4 bases and J 5 bases; bases outside gene matches: 6. The CDR3 extends over 15 amino acids. Germline CDR1 reads GTSNPN; CDR2 reads SVGIG (reference sequence). This receptor was taken from a man in his fifties or sixties who received an inactivated influenza vaccine. This chain uses TRBV30 with TRBJ2-3, with 13 bases matching TRBD2. Sequencing was performed on PBMCs from blood, taken about 12 days after vaccination. The CDR3 DNA is TGTGCCTGGAAACTAGCGGGAGGGCCGATAGATACGCAGTATTTT. As protein: CAWKLAGGPIDTQYF.